This paragraph reports one TCR beta chain. Its antigen is as yet unknown. CD45RO/CCR7/CD25/CD127/CD95/CD27 staining was used to isolate CD4+ naive, central memory, regulatory and stem cell-like memory cells by sorting. These data belong to a study of beta chain features in type 1 diabetes. Study background: Cell yields, age and gender were similar between patients and healthy donors.

Germline V gene lookup returns CDR1 SNHLY and CDR2 FYNNEI. V shed 6 bases, J shed 4 bases, and the junction held 7 bases outside the gene matches. The CDR3 consists of 14 residues. Expressed TCRB transcripts were sequenced because the isolated RNA had all been reverse transcribed beforehand. Only in-frame clones appear in the TCRdb table, and some are missing; sequencing was by immunoSEQ multiplex PCR. Here the sample spans about 240,000 clones, approximately 15% being singletons. The study's findings and limits: Type 1 diabetes patients had VDJ junctions that carried fewer insertions and more deletions. All four CD4+ subsets from Type 1 diabetes patients carried moderately but significantly shorter TCRB CDR3s. PCR could preferentially amplify shorter templates, alike in patients and controls.

The TCR was taken from a man aged 30 to 39 with type 1 diabetes. The sample was naive CD4+ T cells from blood. The chain has TRBV2 and TRBJ1-2, with 8 bases matching TRBD1. CDR3 sequence reads: CASRGQGLVYGYTF. Written as DNA, the CDR3 is TGTGCCAGCAGAGGACAGGGATTAGTCTATGGCTACACCTTC.